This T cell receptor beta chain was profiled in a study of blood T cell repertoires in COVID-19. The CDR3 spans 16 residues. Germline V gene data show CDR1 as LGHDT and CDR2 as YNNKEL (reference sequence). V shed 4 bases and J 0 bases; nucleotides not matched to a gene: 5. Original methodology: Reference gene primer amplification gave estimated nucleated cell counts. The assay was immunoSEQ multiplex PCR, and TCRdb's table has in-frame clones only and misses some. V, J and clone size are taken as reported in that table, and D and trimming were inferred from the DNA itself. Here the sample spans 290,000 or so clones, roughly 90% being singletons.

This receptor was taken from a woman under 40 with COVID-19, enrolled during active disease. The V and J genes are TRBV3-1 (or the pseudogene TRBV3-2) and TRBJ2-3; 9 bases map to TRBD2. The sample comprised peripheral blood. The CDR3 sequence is CASSLTSGSSTDTQYF. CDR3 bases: TGTGCCAGCAGCCTCACTAGCGGGTCTAGCACAGATACGCAGTATTTT.